This passage covers 15 T cell receptor beta chains from one sample sequenced in a study of T cells in Graves' hyperthyroidism and ophthalmopathy (dated by TCRdb to the late 2010s). Libraries were prepared through multiplex PCR. The reads were generated on an Illumina HiSeq 2000. The TCR beta CDR3 regions were amplified from RNA transcripts. The first round of RT-PCR for the TCR CDR3 was performed with the HTBI primer set and the Qiagen OneStep RT-PCR kit. TCRdb ran its own pipeline on the public reads, namely fastp trimming at Q25 and MiXCR clone calling, and kept in-frame beta chains. CDR3 protein sequences are deduplicated, and each keeps its most common genes and DNA. Here the sample has 400,000 to 550,000 distinct CDR3 sequences; approximately 14% occur a single time. The ten biggest clones cover around a sixth of the sample. The material sequenced was blood. The source is a woman between 18 and 29 years old with Graves' hyperthyroidism.

The chain joins TRBV24-1 to TRBJ2-7, with D hard to call. Germline loops: CDR1 KGHDR, CDR2 SFDVKD. V lost 2 bases and J 1 base, leaving 14 bases between the germline ends. The CDR3 contains 16 residues. CDR3 DNA: TGTGCCACCAGTGATTCTGCCTCCTGGAGATCCTACGAGCAGTACTTC. Its protein is CATSDSASWRSYEQYF.

This clonotype was detected many times. The chain uses TRBV12-5 and TRBJ1-1; D perhaps matches TRBD1 (5 bases). CDR1 is LGHNT, CDR2 FRNRAP, per germline. This CDR3 spans 16 amino acids. Trimming took 5 bases from V and 1 from J, leaving 17 bases between them. The CDR3 protein is CASGKLRQIPNTEAFF. CDR3 coding DNA: TGTGCTAGTGGTAAACTTAGACAGATCCCGAACACTGAAGCTTTCTTT.

The chain joins TRBV3-1 to TRBJ2-5, with TRBD2 matching 8 bases. Losses at the gene ends were 4 bases for V and 1 base for J; bases not matched to a gene: 8. The CDR3 extends over 16 amino acids. From germline, CDR1 is LGHDT and CDR2 YNNKEL (reference sequence). The CDR3 DNA sequence: TGTGCCAGCAGCCGAGCCAGCGGGAGTGCCCAAGAGACCCAGTACTTC. It yields the protein CASSRASGSAQETQYF.

This clonotype came up many times. The CDR3 DNA reads TGTGCCAGCAGCCAACTCACCCCGGGACAGGGCTACAATGAGCAGTTCTTC. This translates into CASSQLTPGQGYNEQFF. The chain combines TRBV3-1 with TRBJ2-1, with TRBD1 matching over 9 bases. There are 17 residues in the CDR3. Germline V gene data show CDR1 as LGHDT and CDR2 as YNNKEL (reference sequence). V shed 2 bases and J 3 bases; nucleotides not matched to a gene: 8.

This clonotype has at least ten counts. The CDR3 nucleotides read TGTGCCAGCAGTTCGCCCCCGGGAGGGCGAGGGACTGAAGCTTTCTTT. Its protein is CASSSPPGGRGTEAFF. V usage is TRBV28 and J usage is TRBJ1-1; D not certain. The germline V and J ends were trimmed by 4 bases and 5 bases, with 20 bases remaining between them. CDR3 size: 16 residues. Germline loops: CDR1 MDHEN, CDR2 SYDVKM. Full variable domain (outside the CDR3, taken from reference TRBV28 and TRBJ1-1): DVKVTQSSRYLVKRTGEKVFLECVQDMDHENMFWYRQDPGLGLRLIYFSYDVKMKEKGDIPEGYSVSREKKERFSLILESASTNQTSMYLCASSSPPGGRGTEAFFGQGTRLTVV.

This clonotype was observed a handful of times. The V call is TRBV29-1, the J call TRBJ2-3, with 13 positions matching TRBD2. The trim removed 3 bases at V and 2 bases at J, leaving 2 bases unmatched. CDR3 length equals 15 residues. CDR1 is SQVTM and CDR2 is ANQGSEA in the germline V gene. CDR3 in amino acids: CSVDTSGRATDTQYF. The CDR3 DNA reads TGCAGCGTTGATACTAGCGGGAGGGCCACAGATACGCAGTATTTT.

This sequence joins TRBV12-3 or TRBV12-4 and TRBJ1-4; D is ambiguous. V dropped 2 bases and J dropped 11 bases, with 18 bases sitting between them. This CDR3 spans 15 amino acids. The CDR3 DNA reads as TGTGCCAGCAGTTTATTAGGACCCCGAGAGTCGAAACTGTTTTTT. It yields the protein CASSLLGPRESKLFF.

This clonotype was picked up a small number of times. The rearrangement joins TRBV24-1 to TRBJ2-1; 8 nucleotides align to TRBD1. The CDR3 contains 12 residues. Germline V gene sequence: CDR1 KGHDR, CDR2 SFDVKD. V lost 4 bases, J lost 15 bases, and 7 bases stayed unmatched. The CDR3 region has the DNA TGTGCCACCAGTGACCGACAGGGGACGCCGTTCTTC. It translates to CATSDRQGTPFF.

This clonotype was detected ten times or more. V is TRBV12-3 or TRBV12-4 and J is TRBJ1-5; tentative D call: TRBD1 (5 bases). The CDR3 contains 15 residues. V lost 8 bases and J lost 0, with 14 bases in between. Here the CDR3 DNA reads TGTGCCAGCCGCCTTAGGCAGGGTAGCAATCAGCCCCAGCATTTT. Translated, it gives CASRLRQGSNQPQHF.

A few counts support this clonotype. This chain links TRBV12-3 or TRBV12-4 with TRBJ2-6; D gene ambiguous. This CDR3 has 15 amino acids. Deletions cut 6 bases from V and 1 base from J, with 10 bases between. The CDR3 spells CASRPTQSGANVLTF. Here the CDR3 DNA reads TGTGCCAGCAGACCAACACAATCTGGGGCCAACGTCCTGACTTTC.

The sample holds many counts of this clonotype. V and J are TRBV15 and TRBJ2-3; 8 nucleotides align to TRBD1. Unmatched junction bases numbered 5, after V lost 0 bases and J lost 0 bases. This CDR3 region has 17 residues. Germline V gene sequence: CDR1 LNHNV, CDR2 YYDKDF (reference sequence). DNA of the CDR3: TGTGCCACCAGCAGAGAATGGACAGGGTCTAGCACAGATACGCAGTATTTT. Translated: CATSREWTGSSTDTQYF.

This clonotype was seen many times. V is TRBV6-1 and J is TRBJ1-4; the match to TRBD1 covers 7 bases. V lost 10 bases and J lost 6; bases outside the gene matches: 5. The V gene's germline CDR1 is MNHNS and CDR2 SASEGT. The CDR3 is 12 residues long. The CDR3 spells CANTGDDEKLFF. The CDR3 region has the DNA TGTGCCAATACAGGGGATGATGAAAAACTGTTTTTT.

In its sample, this clonotype was seen many times. The chain carries TRBV30 and TRBJ2-7; 11 nucleotides agree with TRBD1. Germline V lookup: CDR1 GTSNPN, CDR2 SVGIG (reference sequence). The ends lost 1 base at V and 3 bases at J; junction bases unmatched: 5. The CDR3 totals 15 residues. The CDR3 DNA follows: TGTGCCTGGAGTGGGACAGGGGGCCTGAACTACGAGCAGTACTTC. Protein: CAWSGTGGLNYEQYF.

This chain links TRBV5-1 with TRBJ1-2; no clear D. Germline CDR1 and CDR2: SGHRS and YFSETQ. The CDR3 has 19 residues. Deletions cut 5 bases from V and 2 bases from J, with 28 bases between. For the CDR3, the DNA is TGCGCCAGCAGTCACTCTCACCCGGAGCTCCAGCATAGCAACTATGGCTACACCTTC. Translation gives CASSHSHPELQHSNYGYTF.

This clonotype was counted ten times or more. The chain recombines TRBV7-8 with TRBJ1-2; D ambiguous. The CDR3 consists of 13 residues. Germline loops: CDR1 SGHVS, CDR2 FQNEAQ. The germline V and J ends were trimmed by 1 base and 3 bases, with 6 bases remaining between them. CDR3 DNA sequence: TGTGCCAGCAGCTTAGGCGACGACTATGGCTACACCTTC. Translating it yields CASSLGDDYGYTF.